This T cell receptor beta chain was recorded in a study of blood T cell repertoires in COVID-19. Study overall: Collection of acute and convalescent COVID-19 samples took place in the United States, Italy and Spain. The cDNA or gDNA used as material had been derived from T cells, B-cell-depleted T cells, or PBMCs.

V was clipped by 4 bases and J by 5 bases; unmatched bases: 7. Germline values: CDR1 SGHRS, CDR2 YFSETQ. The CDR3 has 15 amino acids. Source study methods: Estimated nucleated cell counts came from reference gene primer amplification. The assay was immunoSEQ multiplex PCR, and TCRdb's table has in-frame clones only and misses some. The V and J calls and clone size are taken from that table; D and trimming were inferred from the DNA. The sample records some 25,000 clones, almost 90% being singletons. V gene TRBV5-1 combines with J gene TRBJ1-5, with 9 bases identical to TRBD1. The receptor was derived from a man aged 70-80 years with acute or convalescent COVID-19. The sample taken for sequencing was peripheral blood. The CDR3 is CASSAGTGNHQPQHF. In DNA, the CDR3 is TGCGCCAGCAGCGCCGGGACAGGGAATCATCAGCCCCAGCATTTT. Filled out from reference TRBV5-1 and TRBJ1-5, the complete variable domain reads KAGVTQTPRYLIKTRGQQVTLSCSPISGHRSVSWYQQTPGQGLQFLFEYFSETQRNKGNFPGRFSGRQFSNSRSEMNVSTLELGDSALYLCASSAGTGNHQPQHFGDGTRLSIL.